These T cell receptor beta chains were read from a single sample in a study of radiotherapy plus CTLA-4 blockade in lung cancer. Here immunoSEQ multiplex PCR was the method, and the copy in TCRdb shows in-frame clones only, minus some. The repertoire holds about 99,000 clones, with roughly 88% as singletons. Source: peripheral blood, taken from a patient treated with radiotherapy plus ipilimumab. The receptors derive from a human donor with non-small cell lung cancer that progressed on radiotherapy plus ipilimumab. Both conserved end residues are part of each CDR3.

>TRBV14
CASSPILAGPANEQFF
>TRBV9
CASSVGLGILETQYF
>TRBV19
CASRSGERNYGYTF
>TRBV2
CASRGGLAFYEQYF
>TRBV5-1
CASSSGLLAGVPGELFF
>TRBV6-5
CASSSPSGSQDTQYF
>TRBV19
CASAYGLDTPYNEQFF
>TRBV10-3
CAISGESNQPQHF
>TRBV11-2
CASSLGATSSQETQYF
>TRBV2
CASRPGLAGVYEQFF
>TRBV6-6
CASSSTGEYNEQFF
>TRBV4-1
CASSHGQVNEKLFF
>TRBV7-3
CASSLRNDGGFGEKLFF
>TRBV4-2
CASSQQASTDTQYF
>TRBV2
CASGDSNSNQPQHF
>TRBV18
CASSPPSGNQPQHF
>TRBV19
CASSNNRETYGYTF
>TRBV5-1
CASSYGPRSGTGGKAFF
>TRBV2
CASSGTIFRDNEQFF
>TRBV11-1
CASSLNRDSSYEQYF
>TRBV6-5
CASSYLGTGGPEQYF
>TRBV15
CATRFDIGLGDEQFF
>TRBV10-3
CAISPSGGVNYGYTF
>TRBV10-3
CAISRAPGNNEQFF
>TRBV10-3
CAISELDGLAGPNTGELFF
>TRBV5-1
CASSPGTDEKLFF
>TRBV7-3
CASSSQAGQPQHF
>TRBV19
CASSPRFYGYTF
>TRBV5-1
CASSSRDRGADTQYF
>TRBV5-1
CASSLLMDTEAFF
>TRBV11-3
CASSPGAYEQYF
>TRBV2
CASRGPGTVVLSFYEQYF
>TRBV18
CASSPAQSNQPQHF
>TRBV7-2
CASRTLARSSYNEQFF